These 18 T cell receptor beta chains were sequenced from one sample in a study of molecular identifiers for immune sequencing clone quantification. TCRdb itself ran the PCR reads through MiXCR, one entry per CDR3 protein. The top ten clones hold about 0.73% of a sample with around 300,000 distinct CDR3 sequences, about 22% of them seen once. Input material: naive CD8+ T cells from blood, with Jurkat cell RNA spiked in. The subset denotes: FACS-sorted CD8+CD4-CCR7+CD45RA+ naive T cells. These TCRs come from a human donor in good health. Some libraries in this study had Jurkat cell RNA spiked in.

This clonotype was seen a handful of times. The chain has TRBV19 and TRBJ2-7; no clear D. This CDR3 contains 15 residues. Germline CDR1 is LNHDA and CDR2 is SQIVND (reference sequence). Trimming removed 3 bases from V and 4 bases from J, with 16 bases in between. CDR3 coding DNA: TGTGCCAGTAGTATGTCAACCACGGTTACGTACGAGCAGTACTTC. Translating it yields CASSMSTTVTYEQYF.

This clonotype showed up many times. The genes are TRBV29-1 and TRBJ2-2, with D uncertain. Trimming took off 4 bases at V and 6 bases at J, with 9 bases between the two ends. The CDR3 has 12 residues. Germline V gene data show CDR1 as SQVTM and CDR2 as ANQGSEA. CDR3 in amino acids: CSVVVFPGELFF. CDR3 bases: TGCAGCGTTGTAGTATTCCCCGGGGAGCTGTTTTTT.

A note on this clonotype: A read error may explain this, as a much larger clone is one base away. The CDR3 sequence: CASSSREGELVF. In DNA, the CDR3 is TGTGCCAGCAGTTCCAGAGAGGGGGAGCTGGTTTTT. The chain joins TRBV12-3 or TRBV12-4 to TRBJ2-2; perhaps TRBD1 as D (6 bases). The CDR3 length is 12 residues.

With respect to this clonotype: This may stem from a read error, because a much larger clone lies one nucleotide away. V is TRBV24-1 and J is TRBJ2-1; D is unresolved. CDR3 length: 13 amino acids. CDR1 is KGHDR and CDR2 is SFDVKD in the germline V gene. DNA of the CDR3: TGTGCCACCAGTGACTGGAATGGCAATGGGCAGTTCTTC. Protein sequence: CATSDWNGNGQFF.

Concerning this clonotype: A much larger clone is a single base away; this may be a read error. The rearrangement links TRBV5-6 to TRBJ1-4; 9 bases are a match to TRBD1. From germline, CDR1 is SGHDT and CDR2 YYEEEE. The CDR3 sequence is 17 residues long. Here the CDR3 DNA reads TGTGCCAGCAACTTGTGGCCCTTGACAGGGGGAGACGAAAAACTGTTTTTT. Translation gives CASNLWPLTGGDEKLFF.

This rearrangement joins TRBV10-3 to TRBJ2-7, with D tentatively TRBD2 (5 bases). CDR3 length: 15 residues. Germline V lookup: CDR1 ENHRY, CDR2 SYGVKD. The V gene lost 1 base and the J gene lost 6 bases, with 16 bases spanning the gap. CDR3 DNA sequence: TGTGCCATCAGTGAGTGGGTATCCGGGGATGGCGAGCAGTACTTC. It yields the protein CAISEWVSGDGEQYF.

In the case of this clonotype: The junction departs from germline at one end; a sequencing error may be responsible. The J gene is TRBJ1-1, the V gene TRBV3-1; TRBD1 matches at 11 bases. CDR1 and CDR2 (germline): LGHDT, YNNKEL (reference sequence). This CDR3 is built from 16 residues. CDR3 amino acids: CASSLPGTGGLTEALF. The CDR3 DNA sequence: TGTGCCAGCAGCCTCCCCGGGACAGGGGGATTGACTGAAGCTCTCTTT. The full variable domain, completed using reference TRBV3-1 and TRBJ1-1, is DTAVSQTPKYLVTQMGNDKSIKCEQNLGHDTMYWYKQDSKKFLKIMFSYNNKELIINETVPNRFSPKSPDKAHLNLHINSLELGDSAVYFCASSLPGTGGLTEALFGQGTRLTVV.

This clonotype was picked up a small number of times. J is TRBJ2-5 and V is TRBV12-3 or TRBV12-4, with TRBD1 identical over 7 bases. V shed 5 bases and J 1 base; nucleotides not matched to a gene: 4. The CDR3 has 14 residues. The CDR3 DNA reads TGTGCCAGCAGTACTAGGACAGGCCAAGAGACCCAGTACTTC. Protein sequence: CASSTRTGQETQYF.

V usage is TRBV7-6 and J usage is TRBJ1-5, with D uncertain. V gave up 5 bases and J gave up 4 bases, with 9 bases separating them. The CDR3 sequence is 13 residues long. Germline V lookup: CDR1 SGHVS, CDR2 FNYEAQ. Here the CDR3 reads CASSNLENQPQHF. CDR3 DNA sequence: TGTGCCAGCAGCAACTTAGAGAATCAGCCCCAGCATTTT.

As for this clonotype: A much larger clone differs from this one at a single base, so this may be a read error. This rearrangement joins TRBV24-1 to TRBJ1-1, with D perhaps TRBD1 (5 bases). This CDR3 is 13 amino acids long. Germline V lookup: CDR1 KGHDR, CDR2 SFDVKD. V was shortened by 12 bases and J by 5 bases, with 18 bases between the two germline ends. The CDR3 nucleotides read TGTGCCCCTCGGGACGGGGCTTATACTGAAGCTTTCTTT. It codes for CAPRDGAYTEAFF.

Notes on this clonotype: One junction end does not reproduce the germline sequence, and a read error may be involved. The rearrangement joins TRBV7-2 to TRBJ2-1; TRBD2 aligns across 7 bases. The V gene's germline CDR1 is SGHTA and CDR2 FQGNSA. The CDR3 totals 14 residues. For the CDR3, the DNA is TGTGCCGGCAGCCTAATGGGGACTACTAATGAGCAGTTCTTC. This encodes CAGSLMGTTNEQFF.

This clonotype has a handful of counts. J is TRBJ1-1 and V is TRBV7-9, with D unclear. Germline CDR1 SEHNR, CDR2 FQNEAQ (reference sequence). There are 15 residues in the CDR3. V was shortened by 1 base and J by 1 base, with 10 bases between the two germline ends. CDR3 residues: CASSLVRQENTEAFF. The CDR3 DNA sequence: TGTGCCAGCAGCTTAGTCCGCCAGGAGAACACTGAAGCTTTCTTT.

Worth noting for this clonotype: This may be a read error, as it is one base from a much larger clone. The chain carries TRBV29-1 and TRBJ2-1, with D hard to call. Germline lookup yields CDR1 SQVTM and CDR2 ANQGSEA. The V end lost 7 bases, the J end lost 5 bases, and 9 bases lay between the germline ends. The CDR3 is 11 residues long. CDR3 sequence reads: CSGGLNNEQFF. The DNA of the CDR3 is TGCAGCGGCGGTCTAAACAATGAGCAGTTCTTC.

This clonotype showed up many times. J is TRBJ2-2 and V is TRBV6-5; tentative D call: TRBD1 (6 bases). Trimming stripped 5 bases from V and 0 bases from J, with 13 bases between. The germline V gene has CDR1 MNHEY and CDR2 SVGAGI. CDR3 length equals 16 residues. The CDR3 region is CASSTSDRSNTGELFF. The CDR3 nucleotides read TGTGCCAGCAGTACCTCAGACAGGTCGAACACCGGGGAGCTGTTTTTT.

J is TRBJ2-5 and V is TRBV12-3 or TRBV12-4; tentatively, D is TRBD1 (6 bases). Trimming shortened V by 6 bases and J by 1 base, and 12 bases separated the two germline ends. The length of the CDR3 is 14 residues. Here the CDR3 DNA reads TGTGCCAGCAGACTCCCAGGGGTCCAAGAGACCCAGTACTTC. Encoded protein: CASRLPGVQETQYF.

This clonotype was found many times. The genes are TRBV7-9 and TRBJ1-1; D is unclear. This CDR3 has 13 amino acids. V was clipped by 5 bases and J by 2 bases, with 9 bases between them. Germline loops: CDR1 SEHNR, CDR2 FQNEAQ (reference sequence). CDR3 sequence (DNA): TGTGCCAGCAGCCCCACGGAAAACACTGAAGCTTTCTTT. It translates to CASSPTENTEAFF.

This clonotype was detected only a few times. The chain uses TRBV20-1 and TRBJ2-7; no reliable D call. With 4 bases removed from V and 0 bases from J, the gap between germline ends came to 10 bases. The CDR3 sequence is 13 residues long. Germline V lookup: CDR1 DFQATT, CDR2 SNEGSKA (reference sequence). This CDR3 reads CSAKTESSYEQYF. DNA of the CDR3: TGCAGTGCTAAGACCGAAAGCTCCTACGAGCAGTACTTC.

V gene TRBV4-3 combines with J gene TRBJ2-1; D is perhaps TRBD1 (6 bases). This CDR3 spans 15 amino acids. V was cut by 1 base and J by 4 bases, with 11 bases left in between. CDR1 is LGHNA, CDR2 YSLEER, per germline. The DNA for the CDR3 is TGCGCCAGCAGCCAAGGTGAGGGACAATACAATGAGCAGTTCTTC. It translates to CASSQGEGQYNEQFF.